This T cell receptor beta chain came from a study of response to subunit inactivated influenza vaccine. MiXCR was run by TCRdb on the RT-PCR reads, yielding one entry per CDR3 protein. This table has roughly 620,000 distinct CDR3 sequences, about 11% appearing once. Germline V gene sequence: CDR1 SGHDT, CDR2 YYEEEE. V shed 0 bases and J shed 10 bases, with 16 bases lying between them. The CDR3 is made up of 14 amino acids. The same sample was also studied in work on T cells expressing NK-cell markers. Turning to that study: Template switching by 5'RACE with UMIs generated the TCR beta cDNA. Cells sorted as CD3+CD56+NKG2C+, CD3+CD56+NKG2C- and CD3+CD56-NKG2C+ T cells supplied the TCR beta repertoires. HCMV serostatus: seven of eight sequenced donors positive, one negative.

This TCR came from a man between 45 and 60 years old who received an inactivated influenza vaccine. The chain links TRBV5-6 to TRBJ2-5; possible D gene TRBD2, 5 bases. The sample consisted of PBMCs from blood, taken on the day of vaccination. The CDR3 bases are TGTGCCAGCAGCTTGGTAGAGGGAGCAAGAGTCCAGTACTTC. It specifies CASSLVEGARVQYF.